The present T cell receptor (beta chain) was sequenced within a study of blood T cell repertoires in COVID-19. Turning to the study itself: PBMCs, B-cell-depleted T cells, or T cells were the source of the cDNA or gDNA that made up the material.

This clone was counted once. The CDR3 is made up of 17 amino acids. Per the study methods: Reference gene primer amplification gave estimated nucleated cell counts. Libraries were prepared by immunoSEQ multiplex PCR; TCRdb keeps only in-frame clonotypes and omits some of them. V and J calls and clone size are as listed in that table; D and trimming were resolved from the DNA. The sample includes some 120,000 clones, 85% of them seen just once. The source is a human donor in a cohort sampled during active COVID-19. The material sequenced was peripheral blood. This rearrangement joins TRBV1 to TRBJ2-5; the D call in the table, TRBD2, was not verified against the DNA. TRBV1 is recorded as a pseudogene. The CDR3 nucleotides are TGCACCAGCAGCCACTATCGGGTAGCGGGGGTCCAAGAGACCCAGTACTTC. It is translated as CTSSHYRVAGVQETQYF.